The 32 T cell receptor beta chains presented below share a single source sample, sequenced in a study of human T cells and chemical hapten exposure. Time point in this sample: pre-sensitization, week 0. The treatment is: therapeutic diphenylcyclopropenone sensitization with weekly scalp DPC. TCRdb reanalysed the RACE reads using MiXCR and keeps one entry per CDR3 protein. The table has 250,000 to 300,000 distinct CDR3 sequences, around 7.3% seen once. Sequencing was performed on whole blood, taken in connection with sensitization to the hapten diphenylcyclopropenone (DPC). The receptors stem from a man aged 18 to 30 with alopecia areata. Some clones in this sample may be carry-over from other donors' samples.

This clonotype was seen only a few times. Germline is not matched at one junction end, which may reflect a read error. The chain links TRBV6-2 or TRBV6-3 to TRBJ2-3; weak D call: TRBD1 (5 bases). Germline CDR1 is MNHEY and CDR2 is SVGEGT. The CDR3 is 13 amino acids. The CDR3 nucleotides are TGTGCCAGCTGCGACAGCTCCACATATACGCAGTATTTT. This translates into CASCDSSTYTQYF.

The CDR3 sequence is CASSPRTGDYEQYV. CDR3 in DNA: TGCGCCAGCAGCCCTAGGACAGGAGACTACGAGCAGTACGTC. V usage is TRBV5-1 and J usage is TRBJ2-7; 7 bases are shared with TRBD1. The CDR3 runs 14 residues. The ends lost 4 bases at V and 3 bases at J; junction bases unmatched: 7. From germline, CDR1 is SGHRS and CDR2 YFSETQ.

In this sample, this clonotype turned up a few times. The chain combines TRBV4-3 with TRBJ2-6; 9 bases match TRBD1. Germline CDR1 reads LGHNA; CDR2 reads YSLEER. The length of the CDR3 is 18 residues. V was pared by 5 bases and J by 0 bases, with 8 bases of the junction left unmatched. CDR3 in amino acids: CASSVGTGSSSGANVLTF. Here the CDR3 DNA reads TGCGCCAGCAGCGTTGGGACAGGGTCGAGCTCTGGGGCCAACGTCCTGACTTTC.

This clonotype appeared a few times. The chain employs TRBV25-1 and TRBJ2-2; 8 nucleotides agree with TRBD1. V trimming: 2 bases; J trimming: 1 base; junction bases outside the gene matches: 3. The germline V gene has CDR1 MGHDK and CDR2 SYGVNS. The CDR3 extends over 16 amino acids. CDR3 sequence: CASSEPDRGNTGELFF. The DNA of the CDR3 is TGTGCCAGCAGTGAACCAGACAGGGGGAACACCGGGGAGCTGTTTTTT.

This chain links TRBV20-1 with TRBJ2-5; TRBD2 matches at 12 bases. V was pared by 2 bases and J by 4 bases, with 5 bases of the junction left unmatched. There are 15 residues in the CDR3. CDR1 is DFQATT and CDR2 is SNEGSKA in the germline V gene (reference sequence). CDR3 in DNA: TGCAGTGCTAGACCTAGCGGGGGGGCGTCAGAGACCCAGTACTTC. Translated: CSARPSGGASETQYF.

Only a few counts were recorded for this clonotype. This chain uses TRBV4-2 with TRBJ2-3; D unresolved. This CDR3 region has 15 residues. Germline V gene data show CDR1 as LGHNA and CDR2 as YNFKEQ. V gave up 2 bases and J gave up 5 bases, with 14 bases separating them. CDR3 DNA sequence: TGTGCCAGCAGCCAATCGCAATACGTCCAAGATACGCAGTATTTT. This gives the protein CASSQSQYVQDTQYF.

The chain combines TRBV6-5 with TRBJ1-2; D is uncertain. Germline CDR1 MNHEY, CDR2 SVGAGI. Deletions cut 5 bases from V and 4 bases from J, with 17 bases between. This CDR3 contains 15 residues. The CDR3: CASSEDPQVLYGYTF. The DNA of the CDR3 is TGTGCCAGCAGTGAGGACCCCCAGGTCCTCTATGGCTACACCTTC.

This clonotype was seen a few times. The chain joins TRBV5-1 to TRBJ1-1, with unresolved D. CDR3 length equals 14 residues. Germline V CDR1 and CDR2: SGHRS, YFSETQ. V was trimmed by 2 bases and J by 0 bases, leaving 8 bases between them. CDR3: CASSFTAMNTEAFF. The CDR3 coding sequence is TGCGCCAGCAGCTTTACAGCCATGAACACTGAAGCTTTCTTT.

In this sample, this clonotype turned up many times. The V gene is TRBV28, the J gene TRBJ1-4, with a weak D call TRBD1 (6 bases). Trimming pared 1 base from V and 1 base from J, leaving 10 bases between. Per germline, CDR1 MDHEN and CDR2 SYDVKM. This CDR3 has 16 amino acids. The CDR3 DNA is TGTGCCAGCAGTTTATTGGGGGCTCGAACTAATGAAAAACTGTTTTTT. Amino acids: CASSLLGARTNEKLFF.

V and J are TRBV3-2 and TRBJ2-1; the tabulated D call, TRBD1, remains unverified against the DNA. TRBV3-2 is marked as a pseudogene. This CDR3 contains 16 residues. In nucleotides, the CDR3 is TGTGCCAGCAGCCACCCAGGGGTCCTACAGGACAATGAGCAGTTCTTC. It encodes CASSHPGVLQDNEQFF.

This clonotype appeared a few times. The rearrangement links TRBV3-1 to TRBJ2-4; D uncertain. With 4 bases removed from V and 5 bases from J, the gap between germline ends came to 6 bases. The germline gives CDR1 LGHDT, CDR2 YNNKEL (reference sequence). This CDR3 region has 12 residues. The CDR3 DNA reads TGTGCCAGCAGCCGAAGTCAAAACATTCAGTACTTC. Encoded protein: CASSRSQNIQYF.

For the CDR3, the DNA is TGTGCCAGCAGCTCACAGGGGAATGAAGCTTTCTTT. It specifies CASSSQGNEAFF. V and J are TRBV7-9 and TRBJ1-1; 7 nucleotides agree with TRBD1. This CDR3 comprises 12 residues. Trimming at V came to 4 bases and at J to 7 bases, leaving 3 bases not matched to a gene. Germline CDR1 is SEHNR and CDR2 is FQNEAQ (reference sequence).

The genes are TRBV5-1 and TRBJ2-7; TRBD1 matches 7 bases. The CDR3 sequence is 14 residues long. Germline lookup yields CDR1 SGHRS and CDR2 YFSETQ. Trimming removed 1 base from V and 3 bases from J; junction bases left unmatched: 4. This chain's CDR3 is CASSLMTGSYEQYF. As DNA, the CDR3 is TGCGCCAGCAGCTTGATGACAGGGAGCTACGAGCAGTACTTC.

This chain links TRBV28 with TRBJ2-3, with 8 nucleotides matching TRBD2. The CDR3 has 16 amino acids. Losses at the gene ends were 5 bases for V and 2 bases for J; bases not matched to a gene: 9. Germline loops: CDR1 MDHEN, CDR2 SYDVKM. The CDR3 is CASSLTLAASTDTQYF. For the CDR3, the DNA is TGTGCCAGCAGTCTCACACTAGCGGCCTCCACAGATACGCAGTATTTT.

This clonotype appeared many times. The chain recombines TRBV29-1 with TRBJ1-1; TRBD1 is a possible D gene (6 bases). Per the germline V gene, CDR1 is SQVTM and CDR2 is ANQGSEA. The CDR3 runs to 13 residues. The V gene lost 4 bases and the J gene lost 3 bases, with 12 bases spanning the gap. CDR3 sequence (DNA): TGCAGCGTTGTGACAGGTAGGGACACTGAAGCTTTCTTT. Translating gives CSVVTGRDTEAFF.

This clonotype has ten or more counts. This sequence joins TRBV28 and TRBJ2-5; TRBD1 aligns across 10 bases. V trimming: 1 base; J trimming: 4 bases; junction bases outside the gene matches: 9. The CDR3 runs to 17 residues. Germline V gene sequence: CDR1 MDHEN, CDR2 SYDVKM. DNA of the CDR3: TGTGCCAGCAGTTTATTAAAGGGACAGGGGTACCGAGAGACCCAGTACTTC. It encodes CASSLLKGQGYRETQYF.

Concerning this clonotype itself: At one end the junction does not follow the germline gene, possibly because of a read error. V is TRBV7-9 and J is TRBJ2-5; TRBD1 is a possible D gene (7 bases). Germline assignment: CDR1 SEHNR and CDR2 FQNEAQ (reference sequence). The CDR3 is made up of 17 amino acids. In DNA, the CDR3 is TGTGTCAGCAGTCCACCGTACACAGGGGCGGAGGGAGAGACCCAGTACTTC. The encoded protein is CVSSPPYTGAEGETQYF.

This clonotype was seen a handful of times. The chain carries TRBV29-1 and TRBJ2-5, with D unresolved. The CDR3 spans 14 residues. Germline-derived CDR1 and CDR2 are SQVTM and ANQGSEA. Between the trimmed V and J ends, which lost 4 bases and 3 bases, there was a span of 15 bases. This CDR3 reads CSVGAGRTEETQYF. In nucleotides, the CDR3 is TGCAGCGTTGGGGCCGGACGGACGGAAGAGACCCAGTACTTC.

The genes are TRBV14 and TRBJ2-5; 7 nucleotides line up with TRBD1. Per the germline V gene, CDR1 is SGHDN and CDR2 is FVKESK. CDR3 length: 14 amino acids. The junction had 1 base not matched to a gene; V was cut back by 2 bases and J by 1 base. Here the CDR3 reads CASSQWDSQETQYF. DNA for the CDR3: TGTGCCAGCAGCCAATGGGACAGCCAAGAGACCCAGTACTTC. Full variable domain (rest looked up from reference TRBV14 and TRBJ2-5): EAGVTQFPSHSVIEKGQTVTLRCDPISGHDNLYWYRRVMGKEIKFLLHFVKESKQDESGMPNNRFLAERTGGTYSTLKVQPAELEDSGVYFCASSQWDSQETQYFGPGTRLLVL.

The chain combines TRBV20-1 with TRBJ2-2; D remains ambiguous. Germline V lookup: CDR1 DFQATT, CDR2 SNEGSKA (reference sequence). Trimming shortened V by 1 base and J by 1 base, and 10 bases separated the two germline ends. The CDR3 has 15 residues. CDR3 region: CSARGHPVNTGELFF. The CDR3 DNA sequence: TGCAGTGCTAGAGGGCACCCCGTGAACACCGGGGAGCTGTTTTTT.

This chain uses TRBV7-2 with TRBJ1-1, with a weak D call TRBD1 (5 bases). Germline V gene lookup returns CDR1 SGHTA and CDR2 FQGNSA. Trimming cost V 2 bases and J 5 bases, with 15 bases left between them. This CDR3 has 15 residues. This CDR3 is CASSLTGFGRTEAFF. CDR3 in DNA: TGTGCCAGCAGCTTAACAGGCTTCGGACGGACTGAAGCTTTCTTT.

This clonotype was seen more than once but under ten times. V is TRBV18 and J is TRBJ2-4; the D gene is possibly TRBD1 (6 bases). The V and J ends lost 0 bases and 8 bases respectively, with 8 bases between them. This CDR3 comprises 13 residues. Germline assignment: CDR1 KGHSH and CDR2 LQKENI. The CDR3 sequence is CASSPPSGDIQYF. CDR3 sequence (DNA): TGTGCCAGCTCACCACCATCAGGGGACATTCAGTACTTC.

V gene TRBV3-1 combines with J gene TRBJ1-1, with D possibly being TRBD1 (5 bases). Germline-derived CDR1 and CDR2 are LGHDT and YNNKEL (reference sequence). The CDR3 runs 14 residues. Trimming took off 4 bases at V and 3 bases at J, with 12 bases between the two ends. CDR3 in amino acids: CASSPILGDTEAFF. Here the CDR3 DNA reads TGTGCCAGCAGCCCTATCCTGGGGGACACTGAAGCTTTCTTT.

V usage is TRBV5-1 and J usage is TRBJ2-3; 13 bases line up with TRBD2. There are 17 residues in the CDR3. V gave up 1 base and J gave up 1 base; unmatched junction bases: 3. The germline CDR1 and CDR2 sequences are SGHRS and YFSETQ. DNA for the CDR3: TGCGCCAGCAGCTTGACCGGGACTAGCGGGGGCACAGATACGCAGTATTTT. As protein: CASSLTGTSGGTDTQYF.

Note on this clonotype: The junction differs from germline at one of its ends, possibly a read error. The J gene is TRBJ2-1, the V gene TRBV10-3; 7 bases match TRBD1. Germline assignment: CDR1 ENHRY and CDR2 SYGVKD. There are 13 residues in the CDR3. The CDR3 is CATFPGTENEQVF. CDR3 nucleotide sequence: TGTGCCACATTTCCCGGGACAGAAAATGAGCAGGTCTTC.

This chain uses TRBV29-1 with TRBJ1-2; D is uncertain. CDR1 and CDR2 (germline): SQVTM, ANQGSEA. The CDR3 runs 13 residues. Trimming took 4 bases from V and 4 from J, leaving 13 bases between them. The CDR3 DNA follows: TGCAGCGTTGTATCGGGGTCCCTCTATGGCTACACCTTC. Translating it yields CSVVSGSLYGYTF.

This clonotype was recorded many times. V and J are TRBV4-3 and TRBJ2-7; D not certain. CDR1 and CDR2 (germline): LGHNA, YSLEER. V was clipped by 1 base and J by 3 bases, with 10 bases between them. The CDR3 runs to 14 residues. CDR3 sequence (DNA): TGCGCCAGCAGCCAAGGGGTAGTGGGCTACGAGCAGTACTTC. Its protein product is CASSQGVVGYEQYF.

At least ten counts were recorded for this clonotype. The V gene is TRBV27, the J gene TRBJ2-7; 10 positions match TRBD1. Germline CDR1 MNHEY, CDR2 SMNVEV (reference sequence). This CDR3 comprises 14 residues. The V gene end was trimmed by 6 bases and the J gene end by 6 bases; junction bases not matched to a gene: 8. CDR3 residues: CASRTGTGAREQYF. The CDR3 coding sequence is TGTGCCAGCAGAACCGGGACAGGGGCCCGCGAGCAGTACTTC.

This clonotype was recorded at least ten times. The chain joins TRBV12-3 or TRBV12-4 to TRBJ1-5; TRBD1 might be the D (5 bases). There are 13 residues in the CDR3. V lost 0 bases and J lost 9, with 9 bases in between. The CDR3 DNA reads TGTGCCAGCAGTTTAGCAGGGGTGAGGCCCCAGCATTTT. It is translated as CASSLAGVRPQHF.

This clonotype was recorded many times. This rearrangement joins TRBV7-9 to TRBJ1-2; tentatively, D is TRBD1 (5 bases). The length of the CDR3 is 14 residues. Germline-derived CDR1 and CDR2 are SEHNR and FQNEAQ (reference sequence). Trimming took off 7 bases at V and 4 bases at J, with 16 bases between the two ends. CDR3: CASTRPDSLYGYTF. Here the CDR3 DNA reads TGTGCCAGCACCCGACCCGACAGCCTCTATGGCTACACCTTC.

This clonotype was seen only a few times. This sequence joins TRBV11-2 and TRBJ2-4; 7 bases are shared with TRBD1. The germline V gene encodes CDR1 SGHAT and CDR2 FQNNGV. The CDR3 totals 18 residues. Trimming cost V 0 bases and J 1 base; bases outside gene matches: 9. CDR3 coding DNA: TGTGCCAGCAGCTTAGATAGGACACAACAGGGGGCCAAAAACATTCAGTACTTC. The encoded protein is CASSLDRTQQGAKNIQYF.

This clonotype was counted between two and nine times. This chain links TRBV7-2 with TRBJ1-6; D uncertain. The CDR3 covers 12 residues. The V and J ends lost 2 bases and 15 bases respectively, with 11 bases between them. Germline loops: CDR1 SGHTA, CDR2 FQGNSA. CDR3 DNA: TGTGCCAGCAGCTTAATAGCAGGCCTCCTCCACTTT. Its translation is CASSLIAGLLHF.